Presented here are 27 T cell receptor beta chains from one specimen sequenced in a study of OX40 agonist ivuxolimab in advanced cancers. The assay was immunoSEQ multiplex PCR, and TCRdb's table has in-frame clones only and misses some. Among 50,000 to 65,000 clones listed, approximately 78% were seen once. The source was CD4+ or CD8+ T cells sorted from blood, collected in a trial of the OX40 agonist ivuxolimab. The receptors come from an adult with an advanced solid tumor such as melanoma, head and neck, liver or kidney cancer.

V and J are TRBV20-1 and TRBJ2-7; no firm D call. Germline values: CDR1 DFQATT, CDR2 SNEGSKA (reference sequence). V was pared by 6 bases and J by 5 bases, with 11 bases between. CDR3 length: 11 residues. CDR3 in amino acids: CSANGLDEQYF. CDR3 nucleotide sequence: TGCAGTGCAAACGGTTTAGACGAGCAGTACTTC.

CDR3 residues: CASSPGITYNYGYTF. The CDR3, as DNA: TGTGCCAGCAGTCCAGGGATAACCTATAACTATGGCTACACCTTC. The chain recombines TRBV28 with TRBJ1-2; tentatively, D is TRBD1 (5 bases). This CDR3 is built from 15 residues. Germline V gives CDR1 MDHEN, CDR2 SYDVKM. V lost 5 bases to trimming and J lost 1 base, with 14 bases between them.

The rearrangement uses TRBV5-6 and TRBJ2-7; TRBD1 matches 8 bases. This CDR3 spans 17 amino acids. The J segment lost 2 bases and the V segment lost 3 bases, leaving 13 bases of the junction unmatched. Looked up from germline, CDR1 is SGHDT and CDR2 is YYEEEE. The CDR3 DNA reads as TGTGCCAGCAGCTCTGGACGGGGGACAGGCAGTCCCTACGAGCAGTACTTC. Its protein is CASSSGRGTGSPYEQYF.

The V and J genes are TRBV7-3 and TRBJ2-7; the match to TRBD1 covers 9 bases. The CDR3 loop spans 15 amino acids. Looked up from germline, CDR1 is SGHTA and CDR2 is FQGTGA. J was trimmed by 1 base and V by 0 bases; bases with no gene match: 1. This CDR3 reads CASSLTGTGSYEQYF. The CDR3 DNA is TGTGCCAGCAGCTTAACTGGGACAGGGTCCTACGAGCAGTACTTC.

The chain couples TRBV6-6 to TRBJ1-2; TRBD1 might be the D (5 bases). This CDR3 has 13 amino acids. The V gene's germline CDR1 is MNHNY and CDR2 SVGAGI (reference sequence). V lost 6 bases and J 6 bases, leaving 14 bases between the germline ends. This CDR3 reads CASSPGRGNGYTF. CDR3 nucleotides: TGTGCCAGCAGCCCTGGACGGGGGAATGGCTACACCTTC.

The rearrangement joins TRBV5-1 to TRBJ2-1; 9 nucleotides agree with TRBD1. Germline V CDR1 and CDR2: SGHRS, YFSETQ. The CDR3 sequence is 15 residues long. J gave up 3 bases and V 4 bases, and 5 bases lay outside the gene matches. Here the CDR3 reads CASSGTGKGYNEQFF. The DNA of the CDR3 is TGCGCCAGCAGCGGGACAGGGAAAGGCTACAATGAGCAGTTCTTC.

The chain has TRBV12-5 and TRBJ2-3; a possible D gene is TRBD1 (5 bases). The CDR3 spans 14 residues. Germline assignment: CDR1 LGHNT and CDR2 FRNRAP. V was pared by 0 bases and J by 3 bases, with 7 bases between. CDR3: CASGLVQATDTQYF. CDR3 nucleotide sequence: TGTGCTAGTGGTTTGGTACAGGCTACAGATACGCAGTATTTT.

This clone was counted once. V usage is TRBV4-1 and J usage is TRBJ2-5; D may be TRBD2 (6 bases). The assigned J gene may be wrong: the sequence end matches TRBJ2-7 better. This CDR3 has 14 amino acids. CDR1 and CDR2 from the germline V gene are MGHRA and YSYEKL. Here the CDR3 reads CASSPLRGIYEQYF. CDR3 DNA: TGCGCCAGCAGCCCACTTCGGGGGATCTACGAGCAGTACTTC.

The chain has TRBV10-2 and TRBJ2-7; D is perhaps TRBD2 (6 bases). The CDR3 spans 14 residues. Per the germline V gene, CDR1 is WSHSY and CDR2 is SAAADI. V was clipped by 4 bases and J by 6 bases, with 16 bases between them. The CDR3 is CASSVGLLEGEQYF. CDR3 coding DNA: TGCGCCAGCAGTGTGGGCCTCCTGGAGGGCGAGCAGTACTTC.

In this sample, this clone turned up once. This chain links TRBV27 with TRBJ2-3; D is perhaps TRBD2 (6 bases). Germline V gene data show CDR1 as MNHEY and CDR2 as SMNVEV (reference sequence). Trimming removed 4 bases at V and 11 bases at J, with 16 bases between. The CDR3 consists of 13 residues. The CDR3 reads CASSSSIGRMQYF. CDR3 nucleotides: TGTGCCAGCAGTTCCTCGATAGGGAGGATGCAGTATTTT.

The V gene is TRBV5-1, the J gene TRBJ1-3, with 7 bases matching TRBD1. With 3 bases clipped from V and 2 bases from J, the junction kept 2 bases outside the gene matches. Germline V gene data show CDR1 as SGHRS and CDR2 as YFSETQ. CDR3 length equals 14 residues. CDR3: CASSSGTAGNTIYF. The CDR3, as DNA: TGCGCCAGCAGCTCAGGGACAGCTGGAAACACCATATATTTT.

V usage is TRBV5-4 and J usage is TRBJ1-3; D is unclear. CDR1 SGHNT and CDR2 YYREEE come from the germline V gene (reference sequence). Trimming took 4 bases from V and 0 from J, leaving 5 bases between them. The CDR3 has 13 residues. Here the CDR3 reads CASSIYSGNTIYF. CDR3 nucleotide sequence: TGTGCCAGCAGCATCTACTCTGGAAACACCATATATTTT.

The V and J genes are TRBV9 and TRBJ2-1; maybe TRBD2 (6 bases). CDR3 size: 14 residues. V was pared by 0 bases and J by 6 bases, with 10 bases between. Germline values: CDR1 SGDLS, CDR2 YYNGEE. CDR3 sequence: CASSVVGSGNEQFF. The CDR3, as DNA: TGTGCCAGCAGCGTAGTTGGTAGCGGCAATGAGCAGTTCTTC.

The genes are TRBV7-2 and TRBJ1-4, with D perhaps matching TRBD1 (6 bases). From germline, CDR1 is SGHTA and CDR2 FQGNSA. V lost 0 bases and J lost 7, with 6 bases in between. CDR3 length: 13 amino acids. This CDR3 is CASSLAGGEKLFF. Here the CDR3 DNA reads TGTGCCAGCAGCTTAGCAGGGGGTGAAAAACTGTTTTTT.

This chain's CDR3 is CASSYAETSIYEQYF. The CDR3 DNA is TGTGCCAGCAGTTACGCCGAGACTAGCATCTACGAGCAGTACTTC. This sequence joins TRBV6-5 and TRBJ2-7; 7 nucleotides align to TRBD2. The CDR3 extends over 15 amino acids. Germline values: CDR1 MNHEY, CDR2 SVGAGI. The J segment lost 3 bases and the V segment lost 2 bases, leaving 7 bases of the junction unmatched.

V and J are TRBV10-1 and TRBJ2-3, with TRBD2 matching 13 bases. From germline, CDR1 is WNHNN and CDR2 SYGVQD (reference sequence). The CDR3 totals 20 residues. The V segment lost 2 bases and the J segment 3 bases; nucleotides outside the gene matches: 14. This chain's CDR3 is CASSERSGLAGAHHTDTQYF. Here the CDR3 DNA reads TGCGCCAGCAGTGAGCGGAGCGGACTAGCGGGGGCCCACCATACAGATACGCAGTATTTT.

V and J are TRBV14 and TRBJ2-5; 8 nucleotides line up with TRBD2. The CDR3 spans 19 residues. The V gene end was trimmed by 3 bases and the J gene end by 3 bases; junction bases not matched to a gene: 18. Germline V lookup: CDR1 SGHDN, CDR2 FVKESK. CDR3 region: CASSHFTSSGVWAEETQYF. As DNA, the CDR3 is TGTGCCAGCAGCCATTTCACGAGTAGCGGGGTGTGGGCCGAAGAGACCCAGTACTTC. Drawing the rest from reference TRBV14 and TRBJ2-5, the complete variable domain is EAGVTQFPSHSVIEKGQTVTLRCDPISGHDNLYWYRRVMGKEIKFLLHFVKESKQDESGMPNNRFLAERTGGTYSTLKVQPAELEDSGVYFCASSHFTSSGVWAEETQYFGPGTRLLVL.

The chain recombines TRBV14 with TRBJ2-2, with TRBD1 identical over 8 bases. The ends lost 1 base at V and 6 bases at J; junction bases unmatched: 1. In germline, CDR1 is SGHDN, CDR2 FVKESK. The CDR3 length is 14 residues. The CDR3 region is CASSQATGAGELFF. In DNA form, the CDR3 reads TGTGCCAGCAGCCAAGCGACAGGGGCCGGGGAGCTGTTTTTT.

The chain links TRBV27 to TRBJ2-1; D perhaps matches TRBD1 (5 bases). The CDR3 covers 17 residues. Between the trimmed V and J ends, which lost 3 bases and 0 bases, there was a span of 15 bases. The V gene's germline CDR1 is MNHEY and CDR2 SMNVEV (reference sequence). The CDR3 is CASSLSLGQASYNEQFF. The CDR3 DNA reads TGTGCCAGCAGTTTGTCGCTGGGGCAGGCCTCCTACAATGAGCAGTTCTTC.

This clone came up once. The V call is TRBV6-6, the J call TRBJ1-4; 8 bases are a match to TRBD1. Germline V gene sequence: CDR1 MNHNY, CDR2 SVGAGI (reference sequence). The V segment lost 2 bases and the J segment 5 bases; nucleotides outside the gene matches: 1. This CDR3 has 14 amino acids. CDR3 bases: TGTGCCAGCAGTTACCGGACAGGGAATGAAAAACTGTTTTTT. It yields the protein CASSYRTGNEKLFF.

The CDR3 reads CASSATASTDTQYF. CDR3 DNA sequence: TGTGCCAGCAGCGCGACCGCTAGCACAGATACGCAGTATTTT. The chain couples TRBV5-4 to TRBJ2-3; no reliable D call. The CDR3 loop spans 14 amino acids. V shed 4 bases and J shed 0 bases, with 9 bases lying between them. The germline gives CDR1 SGHNT, CDR2 YYREEE (reference sequence).

The chain carries TRBV7-2 and TRBJ2-3; a weak D match, TRBD1 (6 bases). CDR1 and CDR2 (germline): SGHTA, FQGNSA. Trimming removed 3 bases from V and 2 bases from J, with 12 bases in between. The CDR3 is 15 amino acids. The CDR3 nucleotides are TGTGCCAGCAGCTTCCTGGGGGACACCACAGATACGCAGTATTTT. This codes for CASSFLGDTTDTQYF.

The chain carries TRBV5-1 and TRBJ2-7, with TRBD2 matching 7 bases. The CDR3 covers 16 residues. With V trimmed by 3 bases and J by 4 bases, 13 bases remained unmatched. Germline values: CDR1 SGHRS, CDR2 YFSETQ. The CDR3 here is CASSSSPGRVKYEQYF. CDR3 bases: TGCGCCAGCAGCTCTTCTCCGGGGAGGGTAAAGTACGAGCAGTACTTC.

The CDR3 nucleotides are TGCGCCAGCAGCTTGGGTGGGGCAATCTACGAGCAGTACTTC. Encoded protein: CASSLGGAIYEQYF. The chain is built from TRBV5-1 and TRBJ2-7; D may be TRBD1 (5 bases). V dropped 0 bases and J dropped 3 bases, with 10 bases sitting between them. Germline V gene data show CDR1 as SGHRS and CDR2 as YFSETQ. CDR3 length: 14 residues.

Comments on this clone: Additional DNA sequences in this sample encode the identical CDR3. The rearrangement joins TRBV6-1 to TRBJ1-1, with unresolved D. Trimming pared 7 bases from V and 1 base from J, leaving 10 bases between. The CDR3 extends over 13 amino acids. Germline values: CDR1 MNHNS, CDR2 SASEGT. CDR3 sequence: CASTGRRNTEAFF. CDR3 nucleotides: TGTGCCAGCACCGGACGCCGGAACACTGAAGCTTTCTTT.

The chain combines TRBV19 with TRBJ1-5; possibly TRBD1 for D (5 bases). Germline lookup yields CDR1 LNHDA and CDR2 SQIVND (reference sequence). The CDR3 is 13 residues long. Deletions cut 3 bases from V and 5 bases from J, with 8 bases between. In nucleotides, the CDR3 is TGTGCCAGTAGTATCGGGGGGGATCAGCCCCAGCATTTT. It codes for CASSIGGDQPQHF.

The chain has TRBV11-3 and TRBJ2-3; weak D call: TRBD2 (5 bases). The germline V gene has CDR1 SGHNT and CDR2 YENEEA. Trimming left V 1 base short and J 2 bases short, with 10 bases between. CDR3 length equals 15 residues. CDR3 sequence: CASSLGTGFTDTQYF. The CDR3 DNA follows: TGTGCCAGCAGCTTAGGCACGGGATTCACAGATACGCAGTATTTT.